The present entry profiles one T cell receptor beta chain with its context. What it recognizes is unknown. This PCR relied on a set of 60 Vbeta primers and 13 Jbeta primers. Some clones are missing from TCRdb's copy, which holds only in-frame ones; the method was immunoSEQ multiplex PCR. The repertoire holds around 130,000 clones, with around three quarters as singletons. These data belong to a study of cytomegalovirus exposure and HLA in healthy donors. This CDR3 is 14 amino acids long. The germline V and J ends were trimmed by 0 bases and 6 bases, with 9 bases remaining between them. Germline V gene data show CDR1 as MGHRA and CDR2 as YSYEKL. Overall study results and limits: Most TCR sequences were seen very rarely across donors, but some public TCRs occurred in many. In a later analysis, a missense DCLRE1C variant was linked to TCR beta V- and J-gene trimming.

The chain has TRBV4-1 and TRBJ1-5; D may be TRBD1 (5 bases). Specimen: PBMCs. The TCR sequence derives from a man aged 30 to 45 in good health and CMV-seronegative. CDR3 loop: CASSQDQGSQPQHF. The CDR3 DNA reads as TGCGCCAGCAGCCAAGATCAGGGAAGTCAGCCCCAGCATTTT.